These 30 T cell receptor beta chains share one sample of origin, sequenced in a study of shared clonotypes between healthy human individuals. Positively selected for CCR7, the CD45RO-negative cells used as naive CD8 cells excluded terminally differentiated effector memory CD45RA+ cells. Clones were sequenced by immunoSEQ multiplex PCR, and TCRdb holds only the in-frame ones, with some missing. This sample carries under 700,000 clones, around 96% of them seen once, and the ten largest clones take approximately 0.12%. The sample consisted of naive CD8+ T cells sorted from blood. Every receptor here comes from a woman aged 25 to 39 in good health.

This chain joins TRBV7-9 and TRBJ2-1, with 8 bases aligning to TRBD2. Germline values: CDR1 SEHNR, CDR2 FQNEAQ (reference sequence). After removal of 5 bases from V and 4 bases from J, the junction contained 7 bases not matched to a gene. This CDR3 region has 15 residues. In nucleotides, the CDR3 is TGTGCCAGCAGCCAACTAGCGGATAATTACAATGAGCAGTTCTTC. Encoded protein: CASSQLADNYNEQFF.

The chain uses TRBV13 and TRBJ2-7, with D tentatively TRBD1 or TRBD2 (5 bases each). The CDR3 runs to 13 residues. Trimming took off 2 bases at V and 2 bases at J, with 7 bases between the two ends. Germline V lookup: CDR1 PRHDT, CDR2 FYEKMQ (reference sequence). CDR3 loop: CASSLWGPYEQYF. CDR3 in DNA: TGTGCCAGCAGCTTATGGGGACCCTACGAGCAGTACTTC.

The CDR3, as DNA: TGCGCCAGCAGGAACAGGGGACCGGGACTAGCGAGAAAATTCTCCTACGAGCAGTACTTC. Protein sequence: CASRNRGPGLARKFSYEQYF. The chain is built from TRBV4-1 and TRBJ2-5; 10 bases fit TRBD2. The J call is in doubt because the DNA end fits TRBJ2-7 better. This CDR3 has 20 residues. Germline V gives CDR1 MGHRA, CDR2 YSYEKL.

The rearrangement joins TRBV28 to TRBJ2-6; 7 bases fit TRBD1. V lost 2 bases to trimming and J lost 2 bases; unmatched junction nucleotides: 0. The CDR3 is 15 residues long. Germline CDR1 and CDR2: MDHEN and SYDVKM. In DNA, the CDR3 is TGTGCCAGCAGTTTAGACAGGGCTGGGGCCAACGTCCTGACTTTC. Translating it yields CASSLDRAGANVLTF.

The chain uses TRBV5-1 and TRBJ2-7; D uncertain. This CDR3 contains 17 residues. The germline V gene has CDR1 SGHRS and CDR2 YFSETQ. The V and J ends lost 4 bases and 4 bases respectively, with 24 bases between them. The CDR3 region has the DNA TGCGCCAGCAGCCCGGAAGGGCAGGCCAGGTCGATGTACGAGCAGTACTTC. This encodes CASSPEGQARSMYEQYF.

V and J are TRBV19 and TRBJ1-5; unclear D gene. Germline CDR1 and CDR2: LNHDA and SQIVND (reference sequence). This CDR3 is built from 14 residues. Trimming removed 0 bases from V and 7 bases from J, with 10 bases in between. The CDR3 DNA follows: TGTGCCAGTAGTATAGATTCAGTCAGCCAGCCCCAGCATTTT. It translates to CASSIDSVSQPQHF.

This clone was counted once. The genes are TRBV6-5 and TRBJ1-4; D is unclear. The CDR3 loop spans 15 amino acids. Germline V CDR1 and CDR2: MNHEY, SVGAGI. Trimming stripped 6 bases from V and 0 bases from J, with 11 bases between. This CDR3 is CASSPGRATNEKLFF. In nucleotides, the CDR3 is TGTGCCAGCAGCCCGGGCCGAGCAACTAATGAAAAACTGTTTTTT.

In its sample, this clone was seen once. The chain recombines TRBV28 with TRBJ2-1; D is possibly TRBD2 (5 bases). Deletions cut 3 bases from V and 9 bases from J, with 15 bases between. Germline V gene lookup returns CDR1 MDHEN and CDR2 SYDVKM. The CDR3 runs 14 residues. The CDR3 is CASSFEMEVGEQFF. The DNA of the CDR3 is TGTGCCAGCAGTTTTGAAATGGAGGTGGGTGAGCAGTTCTTC.

The gene calls are TRBV2 and TRBJ1-6; no clear D gene. This CDR3 has 18 amino acids. Germline CDR1 SNHLY, CDR2 FYNNEI. V was shortened by 2 bases and J by 0 bases, with 14 bases between the two germline ends. Written as DNA, the CDR3 is TGTGCCAGCAGTGAAAGGGATCCTGGGAGCTCCTATAATTCACCCCTCCACTTT. It is translated as CASSERDPGSSYNSPLHF.

The chain is built from TRBV27 and TRBJ2-3; 9 bases map to TRBD1. The germline CDR1 and CDR2 sequences are MNHEY and SMNVEV (reference sequence). CDR3 length equals 19 residues. V lost 5 bases, J lost 0 bases, and 15 bases stayed unmatched. This chain's CDR3 is CASSPLAYRGRKSTDTQYF. The CDR3 nucleotides are TGTGCCAGCAGTCCCCTGGCCTACAGGGGGCGAAAAAGCACAGATACGCAGTATTTT.

The chain combines TRBV6-6 with TRBJ1-1; D is unclear. Germline loops: CDR1 MNHNY, CDR2 SVGAGI (reference sequence). The CDR3 is made up of 15 amino acids. Trimming cost V 0 bases and J 0 bases, with 8 bases left between them. CDR3 amino acids: CASSYSLSMNTEAFF. The CDR3 DNA is TGTGCCAGCAGTTACTCGCTGAGCATGAACACTGAAGCTTTCTTT.

J is TRBJ2-2 and V is TRBV4-1; D is possibly TRBD1 or TRBD2 (5 bases each). Per the germline V gene, CDR1 is MGHRA and CDR2 is YSYEKL. The germline V and J ends were trimmed by 2 bases and 0 bases, with 16 bases remaining between them. The CDR3 is 18 amino acids. The CDR3 region is CASSQPRVGDPNTGELFF. CDR3 DNA: TGCGCCAGCAGCCAACCCCGAGTAGGGGACCCGAACACCGGGGAGCTGTTTTTT.

This chain uses TRBV5-6 with TRBJ1-1; the D gene is possibly TRBD1 (5 bases). In germline, CDR1 is SGHDT, CDR2 YYEEEE. V was shortened by 0 bases and J by 6 bases, with 9 bases between the two germline ends. The CDR3 extends over 13 amino acids. The CDR3 DNA sequence: TGTGCCAGCAGCTTGGGCGGGGGAGCTGAAGCTTTCTTT. Protein: CASSLGGGAEAFF.

In DNA form, the CDR3 reads TGTGCCATCAGTGAGAGGGAATTGGGGCCAGATACGCAGTATTTT. Its protein product is CAISERELGPDTQYF. The chain is built from TRBV10-3 and TRBJ2-3; TRBD1 might be the D (5 bases). CDR1 is ENHRY and CDR2 is SYGVKD in the germline V gene. The germline V and J ends were trimmed by 2 bases and 4 bases, with 13 bases remaining between them. This CDR3 has 15 residues.

The rearrangement joins TRBV19 to TRBJ1-2; 8 bases align to TRBD1. The CDR3 is 15 amino acids. Trimming took 2 bases from V and 5 from J; bases not matched to a gene: 7. CDR1 LNHDA and CDR2 SQIVND come from the germline V gene (reference sequence). The CDR3 spells CASSIFQGADYGYTF. The CDR3 nucleotides read TGTGCCAGTAGTATATTCCAGGGGGCGGATTATGGCTACACCTTC.

This chain joins TRBV29-1 and TRBJ1-1; 11 bases map to TRBD1. In germline, CDR1 is SQVTM, CDR2 ANQGSEA. CDR3 length: 16 amino acids. V lost 5 bases to trimming and J lost 10 bases; unmatched junction nucleotides: 18. The CDR3 sequence is CSVSFPGGQGDRRAFF. The DNA for the CDR3 is TGCAGCGTTTCCTTCCCTGGGGGACAGGGGGATCGGAGAGCTTTCTTT.

The chain is built from TRBV28 and TRBJ1-1; D possibly corresponds to TRBD1 (5 bases). The V end lost 5 bases, the J end lost 7 bases, and 20 bases lay between the germline ends. Germline-derived CDR1 and CDR2 are MDHEN and SYDVKM. The CDR3 is 15 amino acids. The CDR3 is CASSPGVREAFEAFF. The CDR3 region has the DNA TGTGCCAGCAGTCCGGGGGTCAGGGAGGCTTTTGAAGCTTTCTTT.

About this clone: The sample holds other DNA sequences that translate to the same CDR3. The chain has TRBV7-9 and TRBJ2-1, with 7 bases matching TRBD2. Germline trimming cut 5 bases from V and 0 bases from J; bases unmatched to any gene: 7. Germline loops: CDR1 SEHNR, CDR2 FQNEAQ (reference sequence). The CDR3 length is 16 residues. The CDR3 protein is CASSPPRGSSYNEQFF. CDR3 nucleotides: TGTGCCAGCAGCCCCCCTCGCGGGAGCTCCTACAATGAGCAGTTCTTC.

This sequence joins TRBV27 and TRBJ2-6, with TRBD1 identical over 8 bases. CDR1 MNHEY and CDR2 SMNVEV come from the germline V gene (reference sequence). With V trimmed by 4 bases and J by 3 bases, 5 bases remained unmatched. The length of the CDR3 is 16 residues. This CDR3 reads CASSSLQGVGANVLTF. In DNA form, the CDR3 reads TGTGCCAGCAGTTCGCTACAGGGGGTTGGGGCCAACGTCCTGACTTTC.

This sequence joins TRBV27 and TRBJ2-7; 8 nucleotides align to TRBD2. The CDR3 covers 15 residues. Germline CDR1 reads MNHEY; CDR2 reads SMNVEV (reference sequence). The V segment lost 8 bases and the J segment 2 bases; nucleotides outside the gene matches: 11. The CDR3 DNA follows: TGTGCCAGCCGATCGGGACTAGGCGAACCCTACGAGCAGTACTTC. Its protein is CASRSGLGEPYEQYF.

The chain is built from TRBV6-4 and TRBJ2-7, with 8 bases matching TRBD2. The V and J ends lost 4 bases and 4 bases, in that order; junction bases with no gene match: 3. The V gene's germline CDR1 is MRHNA and CDR2 SNTAGT. The CDR3 extends over 13 amino acids. The CDR3 DNA reads as TGTGCCAGCAGTGCGGGAGGGGGGTACGAGCAGTACTTC. Its translation: CASSAGGGYEQYF.

The rearrangement joins TRBV6-5 to TRBJ1-4; D is possibly TRBD1 (5 bases). Germline CDR1 MNHEY, CDR2 SVGAGI. The CDR3 has 11 amino acids. V lost 10 bases to trimming and J lost 6 bases, with 9 bases between them. The CDR3 nucleotides read TGTGCCACCAGGGTTGATGAAAAACTGTTTTTT. Translated, it gives CATRVDEKLFF.

As concerns this clone: Within the sample, other DNA sequences also encode this same CDR3. The J gene is TRBJ2-3, the V gene TRBV7-9, with D uncertain. The germline V gene encodes CDR1 SEHNR and CDR2 FQNEAQ (reference sequence). This CDR3 is 14 amino acids long. Trimming removed 0 bases from V and 3 bases from J, with 7 bases in between. CDR3 nucleotides: TGTGCCAGCAGCTTAGCTGGCAGGACAGATACGCAGTATTTT. The encoded protein is CASSLAGRTDTQYF.

The chain carries TRBV27 and TRBJ1-4; D perhaps matches TRBD1 (6 bases). Deletions cut 4 bases from V and 5 bases from J, with 11 bases between. Germline CDR1 is MNHEY and CDR2 is SMNVEV (reference sequence). The CDR3 contains 14 residues. CDR3 in DNA: TGTGCCAGCAGTTGGATAGGGGGAAATGAAAAACTGTTTTTT. Translated, it gives CASSWIGGNEKLFF.

This clone appeared a single time. CDR3 residues: CASSTRGRESRNEQFF. The CDR3 region has the DNA TGTGCCAGCAGCACCAGAGGGCGGGAGTCGCGCAATGAGCAGTTCTTC. The genes are TRBV5-6 and TRBJ2-1; 7 bases agree with TRBD2. CDR3 length: 16 residues. Germline assignment: CDR1 SGHDT and CDR2 YYEEEE. V dropped 4 bases and J dropped 6; count of bases not matched to a gene: 13.

With respect to this clone: Other DNA sequences within the sample encode an identical CDR3. The V call is TRBV28, the J call TRBJ2-2, with 9 bases lining up with TRBD1. Per the germline V gene, CDR1 is MDHEN and CDR2 is SYDVKM. There are 15 residues in the CDR3. The junction had 3 bases not matched to a gene; V was cut back by 6 bases and J by 1 base. The CDR3, as DNA: TGTGCCAGCAGCCTGGGACAGGGGAACACCGGGGAGCTGTTTTTT. This translates into CASSLGQGNTGELFF. Full variable domain (missing parts from reference TRBV28 and TRBJ2-2): DVKVTQSSRYLVKRTGEKVFLECVQDMDHENMFWYRQDPGLGLRLIYFSYDVKMKEKGDIPEGYSVSREKKERFSLILESASTNQTSMYLCASSLGQGNTGELFFGEGSRLTVL.

The chain is built from TRBV19 and TRBJ1-1; no reliable D call. Germline V gene data show CDR1 as LNHDA and CDR2 as SQIVND (reference sequence). This CDR3 spans 15 amino acids. V was trimmed by 7 bases and J by 3 bases, leaving 18 bases between them. The CDR3 bases are TGTGCCAGTACTGGTGTTCTTGGGGTTTACACTGAAGCTTTCTTT. Encoded protein: CASTGVLGVYTEAFF.

J is TRBJ2-7 and V is TRBV4-1; the D gene is possibly TRBD2 (6 bases). There are 14 residues in the CDR3. V lost 3 bases and J lost 3, with 12 bases in between. Germline V gene sequence: CDR1 MGHRA, CDR2 YSYEKL. CDR3 protein: CASSHGSGLYEQYF. As DNA, the CDR3 is TGCGCCAGCAGCCACGGTAGCGGACTCTACGAGCAGTACTTC.

As to this clone: This sample also contains other DNA sequences that code for the same CDR3. The V gene is TRBV5-4, the J gene TRBJ2-7; D is unclear. V shed 4 bases and J shed 4 bases, with 6 bases lying between them. The CDR3 length is 11 residues. The germline V gene has CDR1 SGHNT and CDR2 YYREEE (reference sequence). This CDR3 reads CASSSLYEQYF. The CDR3 DNA sequence: TGTGCCAGCAGCAGTCTTTACGAGCAGTACTTC.

CDR3 residues: CASSLGTMGTQYF. CDR3 sequence (DNA): TGTGCCAGCAGCTTGGGGACTATGGGGACCCAGTACTTC. The chain has TRBV11-3 and TRBJ2-5; 7 bases agree with TRBD2. The germline gives CDR1 SGHNT, CDR2 YENEEA. The CDR3 contains 13 residues. V lost 3 bases, J lost 7 bases, and 5 bases stayed unmatched. Using reference TRBV11-3 and TRBJ2-5 for the parts outside the CDR3, the full variable domain is EAGVVQSPRYKIIEKKQPVAFWCNPISGHNTLYWYLQNLGQGPELLIRYENEEAVDDSQLPKDRFSAERLKGVDSTLKIQPAELGDSAVYLCASSLGTMGTQYFGPGTRLLVL.